This TCR beta chain was observed in a study of cytomegalovirus exposure and HLA in healthy donors. Trimming cost V 7 bases and J 4 bases; bases outside gene matches: 4. Germline CDR1 and CDR2: PRHDT and FYEKMQ (reference sequence). The CDR3 loop spans 13 amino acids. Study-level findings and limits: Three of the chains that were CMV-associated were confirmed in vitro to be specific for CMV antigens. An analysis that was carried out later associated fewer than 20,000 TCR beta sequences with HLA alleles at 0.05 false discovery rate.

Comment on this clone: Its antigen is not identified.

The PCR made use of 60 Vbeta and 13 Jbeta primers. Measured with immunoSEQ multiplex PCR; TCRdb has only the in-frame clones, and not every one. The sample yields under 150,000 clones, about 79% seen once. The TCR was taken from a man aged 50 or older in good health and CMV-seronegative. The sequencing input was PBMCs. V gene TRBV13 combines with J gene TRBJ2-1, with TRBD1 matching 7 bases. CDR3 sequence reads: CASTWGQYNEQFF. The DNA for the CDR3 is TGTGCCAGCACATGGGGACAGTACAATGAGCAGTTCTTC.